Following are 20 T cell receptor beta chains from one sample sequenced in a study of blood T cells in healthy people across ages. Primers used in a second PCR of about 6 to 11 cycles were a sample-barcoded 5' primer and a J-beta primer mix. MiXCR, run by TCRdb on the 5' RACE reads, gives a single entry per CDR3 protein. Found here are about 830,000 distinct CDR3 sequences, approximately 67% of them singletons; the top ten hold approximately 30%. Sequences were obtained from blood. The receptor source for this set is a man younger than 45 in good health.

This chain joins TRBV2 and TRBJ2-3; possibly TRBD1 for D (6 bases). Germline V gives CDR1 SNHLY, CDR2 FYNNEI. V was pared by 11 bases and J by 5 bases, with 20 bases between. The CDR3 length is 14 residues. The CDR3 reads CAGETGLSGDTQYF. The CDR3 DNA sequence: TGTGCCGGCGAAACAGGGCTTAGTGGAGATACGCAGTATTTT.

CDR3 sequence reads: CSASTAVGADTQYF. In nucleotides, the CDR3 is TGCAGTGCTTCCACCGCGGTTGGAGCAGATACGCAGTATTTT. This chain connects TRBV20-1 to TRBJ2-3; D is unresolved. Per the germline V gene, CDR1 is DFQATT and CDR2 is SNEGSKA (reference sequence). The CDR3 totals 14 residues. Trimming pared 5 bases from V and 4 bases from J, leaving 16 bases between.

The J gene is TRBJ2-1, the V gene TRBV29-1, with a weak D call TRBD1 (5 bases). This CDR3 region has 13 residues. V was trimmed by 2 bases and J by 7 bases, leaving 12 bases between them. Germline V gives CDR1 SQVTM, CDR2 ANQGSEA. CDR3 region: CSVESNRPNEQFF. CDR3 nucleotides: TGCAGCGTTGAATCGAACAGGCCGAATGAGCAGTTCTTC.

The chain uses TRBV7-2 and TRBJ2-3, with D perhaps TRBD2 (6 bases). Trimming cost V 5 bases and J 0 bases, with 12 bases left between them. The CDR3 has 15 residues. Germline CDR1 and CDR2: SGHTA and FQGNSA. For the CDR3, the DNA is TGTGCCAGCAGCACAAGCGGGTTTAGCACAGATACGCAGTATTTT. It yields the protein CASSTSGFSTDTQYF.

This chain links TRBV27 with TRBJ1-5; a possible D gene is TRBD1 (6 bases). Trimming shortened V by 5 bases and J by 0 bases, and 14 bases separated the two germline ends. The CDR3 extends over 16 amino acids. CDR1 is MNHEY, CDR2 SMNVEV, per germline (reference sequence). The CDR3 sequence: CASSVGTTGSNQPQHF. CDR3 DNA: TGTGCCAGCAGTGTAGGGACAACTGGTAGCAATCAGCCCCAGCATTTT.

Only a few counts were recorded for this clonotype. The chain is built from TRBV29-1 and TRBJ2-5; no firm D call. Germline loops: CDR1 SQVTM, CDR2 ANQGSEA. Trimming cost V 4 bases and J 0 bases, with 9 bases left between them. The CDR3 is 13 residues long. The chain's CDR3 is CSVVSADQETQYF. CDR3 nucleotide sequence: TGCAGCGTTGTTTCGGCGGACCAAGAGACCCAGTACTTC.

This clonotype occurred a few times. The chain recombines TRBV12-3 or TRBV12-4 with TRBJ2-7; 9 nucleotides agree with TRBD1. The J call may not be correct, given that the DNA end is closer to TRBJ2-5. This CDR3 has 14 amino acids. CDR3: CASSLGQGLETQYF. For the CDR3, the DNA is TGTGCCAGCAGTCTCGGACAGGGGCTGGAGACCCAGTACTTC.

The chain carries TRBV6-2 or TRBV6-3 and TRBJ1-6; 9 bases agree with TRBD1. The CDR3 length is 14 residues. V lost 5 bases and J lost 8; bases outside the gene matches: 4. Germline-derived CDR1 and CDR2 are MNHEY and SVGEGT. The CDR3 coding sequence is TGTGCCAGCAGTAACCGGGACAGGGATTCACCCCTCCACTTT. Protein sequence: CASSNRDRDSPLHF.

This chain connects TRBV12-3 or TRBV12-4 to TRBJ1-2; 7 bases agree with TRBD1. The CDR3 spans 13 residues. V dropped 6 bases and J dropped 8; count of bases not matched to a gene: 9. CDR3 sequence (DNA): TGTGCCAGCAGCTTAATAACAGGGGACGGCTACACCTTC. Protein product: CASSLITGDGYTF.

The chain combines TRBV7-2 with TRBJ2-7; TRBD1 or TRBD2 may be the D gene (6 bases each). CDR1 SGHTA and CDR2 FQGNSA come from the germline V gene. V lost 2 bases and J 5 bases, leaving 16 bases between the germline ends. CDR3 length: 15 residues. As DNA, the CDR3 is TGTGCCAGCAGCTTAAGCTTGGGGGGCTGGGACGAGCAGTACTTC. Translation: CASSLSLGGWDEQYF.

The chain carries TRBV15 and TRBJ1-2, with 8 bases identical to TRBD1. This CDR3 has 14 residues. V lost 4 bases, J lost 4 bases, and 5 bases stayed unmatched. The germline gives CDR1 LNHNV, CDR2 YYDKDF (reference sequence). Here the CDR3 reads CATSTDREVYGYTF. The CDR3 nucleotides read TGTGCCACCAGCACGGACAGGGAGGTCTATGGCTACACCTTC.

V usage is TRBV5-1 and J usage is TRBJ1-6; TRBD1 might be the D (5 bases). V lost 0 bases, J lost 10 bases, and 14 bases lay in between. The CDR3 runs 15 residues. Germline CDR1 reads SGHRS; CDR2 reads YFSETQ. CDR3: CASSLESTPGSPLHF. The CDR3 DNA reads TGCGCCAGCAGCTTGGAAAGTACACCAGGGTCACCCCTCCACTTT. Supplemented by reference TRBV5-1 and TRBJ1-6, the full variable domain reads KAGVTQTPRYLIKTRGQQVTLSCSPISGHRSVSWYQQTPGQGLQFLFEYFSETQRNKGNFPGRFSGRQFSNSRSEMNVSTLELGDSALYLCASSLESTPGSPLHFGNGTRLTVT.

The DNA for the CDR3 is TGTGCCAGCAGCTTAGTTTCGAGGGTAGATACGCAGTATTTT. Protein: CASSLVSRVDTQYF. V and J are TRBV7-2 and TRBJ2-3; D is possibly TRBD2 (5 bases). Germline loops: CDR1 SGHTA, CDR2 FQGNSA. The V end was cut by 1 base, the J end by 5 bases, with 10 bases between. The CDR3 has 14 amino acids.

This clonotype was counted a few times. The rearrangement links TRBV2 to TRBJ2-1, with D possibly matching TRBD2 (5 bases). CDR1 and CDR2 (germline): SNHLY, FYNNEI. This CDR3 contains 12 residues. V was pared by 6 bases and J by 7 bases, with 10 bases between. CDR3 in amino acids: CASSRPGNEQFF. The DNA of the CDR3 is TGTGCCAGCAGCCGCCCGGGGAATGAGCAGTTCTTC.

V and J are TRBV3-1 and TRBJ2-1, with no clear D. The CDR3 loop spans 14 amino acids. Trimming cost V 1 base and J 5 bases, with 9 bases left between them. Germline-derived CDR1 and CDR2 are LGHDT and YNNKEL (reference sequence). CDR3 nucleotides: TGTGCCAGCAGCCAAGGGTATACCCACAATGAGCAGTTCTTC. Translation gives CASSQGYTHNEQFF.

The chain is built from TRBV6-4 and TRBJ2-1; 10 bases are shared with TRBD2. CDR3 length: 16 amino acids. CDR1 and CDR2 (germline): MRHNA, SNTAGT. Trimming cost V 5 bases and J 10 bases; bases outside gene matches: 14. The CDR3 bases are TGTGCCAGCAGTCTACGGCTAGCGGGGGCAGAAGAGGAGCAGTTCTTC. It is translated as CASSLRLAGAEEEQFF.

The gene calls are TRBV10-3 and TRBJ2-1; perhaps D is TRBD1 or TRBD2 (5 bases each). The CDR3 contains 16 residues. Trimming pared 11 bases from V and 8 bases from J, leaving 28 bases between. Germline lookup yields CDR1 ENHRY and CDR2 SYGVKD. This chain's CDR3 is CASEAANGAVFDEQFF. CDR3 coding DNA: TGTGCCTCCGAAGCGGCTAACGGGGCGGTGTTCGATGAGCAGTTCTTC.

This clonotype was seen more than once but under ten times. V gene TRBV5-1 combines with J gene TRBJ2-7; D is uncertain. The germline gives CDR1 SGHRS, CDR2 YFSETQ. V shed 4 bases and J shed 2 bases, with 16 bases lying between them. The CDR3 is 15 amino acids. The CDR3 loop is CASSPTGLKPYEQYF. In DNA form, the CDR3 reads TGCGCCAGCAGCCCCACGGGCCTCAAGCCCTACGAGCAGTACTTC.

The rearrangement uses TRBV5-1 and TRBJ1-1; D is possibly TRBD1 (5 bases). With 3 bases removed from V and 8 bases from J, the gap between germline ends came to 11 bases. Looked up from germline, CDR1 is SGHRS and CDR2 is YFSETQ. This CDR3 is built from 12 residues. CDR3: CASSSRDGEAFF. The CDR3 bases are TGCGCCAGCAGCTCCCGGGACGGAGAAGCTTTCTTT.

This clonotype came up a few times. The CDR3 reads CASSLALYTDTQYF. CDR3 nucleotides: TGTGCCAGCAGCTTAGCGCTTTATACAGATACGCAGTATTTT. This sequence joins TRBV7-2 and TRBJ2-3; D uncertain. Between the trimmed V and J ends, which lost 0 bases and 3 bases, there was a span of 7 bases. Germline values: CDR1 SGHTA, CDR2 FQGNSA. This CDR3 has 14 amino acids.